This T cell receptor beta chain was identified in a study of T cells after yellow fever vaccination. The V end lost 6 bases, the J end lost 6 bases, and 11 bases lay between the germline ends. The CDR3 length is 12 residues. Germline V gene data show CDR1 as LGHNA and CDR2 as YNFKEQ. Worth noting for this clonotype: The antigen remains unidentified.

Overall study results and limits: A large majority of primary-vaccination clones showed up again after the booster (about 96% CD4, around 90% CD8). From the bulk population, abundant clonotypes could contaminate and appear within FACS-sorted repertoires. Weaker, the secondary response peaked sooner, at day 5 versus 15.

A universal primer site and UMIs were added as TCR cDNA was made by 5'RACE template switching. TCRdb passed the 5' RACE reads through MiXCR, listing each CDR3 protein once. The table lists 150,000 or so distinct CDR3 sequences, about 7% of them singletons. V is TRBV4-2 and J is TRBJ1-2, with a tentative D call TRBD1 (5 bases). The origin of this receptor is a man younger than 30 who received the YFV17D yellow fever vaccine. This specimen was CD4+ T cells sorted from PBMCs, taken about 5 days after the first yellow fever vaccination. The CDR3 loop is CASRRGLDGYTF. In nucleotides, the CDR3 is TGTGCCAGCAGAAGGGGTTTAGATGGCTACACCTTC.